This TCR beta chain was found in a study of T cells in Graves' hyperthyroidism and ophthalmopathy. From RNA transcripts, TCR beta CDR3 regions were amplified. An initial round of RT-PCR targeting the TCR CDR3 relied on the HTBI primer set. TCRdb itself ran the multiplex PCR reads through MiXCR, one entry per CDR3 protein. The profile shows about 700,000 distinct CDR3 sequences, approximately 14% of them singletons. This clonotype was seen more than once but under ten times. Disease duration under 2 months; hyperthyroidism patients were aged 18 to 65. Diagnostic assessment was based on clinical symptoms, serum thyroxine and TRAb, thyroid ultrasound and orbital computed tomography. J was trimmed by 1 base and V by 7 bases; bases with no gene match: 9. This CDR3 contains 15 residues. Germline V gene lookup returns CDR1 MNHNS and CDR2 SASEGT.

The chain uses TRBV6-1 and TRBJ2-7; TRBD2 aligns across 8 bases. The specimen was blood. The TCR comes from a woman aged 18-29 years with Graves' hyperthyroidism. CDR3: CASILGLAGSYEQYF. The CDR3 DNA sequence: TGTGCCAGCATACTCGGGTTAGCGGGGTCCTACGAGCAGTACTTC.